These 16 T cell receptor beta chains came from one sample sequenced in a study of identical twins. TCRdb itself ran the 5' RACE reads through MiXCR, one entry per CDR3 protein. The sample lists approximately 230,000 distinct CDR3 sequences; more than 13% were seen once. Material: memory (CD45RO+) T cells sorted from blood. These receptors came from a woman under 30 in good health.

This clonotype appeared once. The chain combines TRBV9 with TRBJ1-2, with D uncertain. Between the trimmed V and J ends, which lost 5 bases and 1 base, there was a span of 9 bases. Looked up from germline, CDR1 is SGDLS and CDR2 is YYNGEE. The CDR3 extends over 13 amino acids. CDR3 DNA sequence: TGTGCCAGCAGTTCGGCGGGTAACTATGGCTACACCTTC. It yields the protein CASSSAGNYGYTF.

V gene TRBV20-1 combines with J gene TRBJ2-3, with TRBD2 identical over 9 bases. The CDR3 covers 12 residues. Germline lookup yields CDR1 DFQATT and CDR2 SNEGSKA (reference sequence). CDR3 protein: CGGIAGVDTQYF. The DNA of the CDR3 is TGCGGGGGAATAGCGGGAGTGGATACGCAGTATTTT.

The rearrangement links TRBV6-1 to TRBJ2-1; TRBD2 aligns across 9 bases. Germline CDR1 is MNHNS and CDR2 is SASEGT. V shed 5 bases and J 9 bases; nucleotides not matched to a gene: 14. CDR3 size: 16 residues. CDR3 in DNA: TGTGCCAGCAGTCCCCCGGGGGCTAGCGGGAAGGGTGAGCAGTTCTTC. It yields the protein CASSPPGASGKGEQFF.

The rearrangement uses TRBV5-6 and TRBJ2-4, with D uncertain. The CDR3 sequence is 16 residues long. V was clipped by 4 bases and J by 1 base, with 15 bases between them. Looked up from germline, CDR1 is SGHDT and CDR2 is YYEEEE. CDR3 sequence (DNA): TGTGCCAGCAGCCCGGGCCCAGTGGAGGCCAAAAACATTCAGTACTTC. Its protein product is CASSPGPVEAKNIQYF.

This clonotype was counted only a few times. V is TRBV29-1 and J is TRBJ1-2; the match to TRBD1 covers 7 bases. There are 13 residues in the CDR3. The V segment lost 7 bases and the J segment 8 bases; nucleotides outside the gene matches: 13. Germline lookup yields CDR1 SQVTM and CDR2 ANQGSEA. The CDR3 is CSAPRQGLRGYTF. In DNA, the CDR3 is TGCAGCGCCCCCAGACAGGGTTTAAGAGGCTACACCTTC.

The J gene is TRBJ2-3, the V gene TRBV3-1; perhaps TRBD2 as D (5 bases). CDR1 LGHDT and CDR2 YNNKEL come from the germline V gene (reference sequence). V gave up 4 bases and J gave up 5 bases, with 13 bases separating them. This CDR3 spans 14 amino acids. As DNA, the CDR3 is TGTGCCAGCAGCCCCCGAGCGGTACGAGATACGCAGTATTTT. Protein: CASSPRAVRDTQYF.

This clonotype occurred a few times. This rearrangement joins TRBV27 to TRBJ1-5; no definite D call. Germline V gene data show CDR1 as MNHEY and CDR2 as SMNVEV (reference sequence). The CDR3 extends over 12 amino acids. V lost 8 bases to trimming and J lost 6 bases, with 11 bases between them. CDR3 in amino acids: CASGRPGQPQHF. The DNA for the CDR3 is TGTGCCAGCGGGCGTCCCGGTCAGCCCCAGCATTTT.

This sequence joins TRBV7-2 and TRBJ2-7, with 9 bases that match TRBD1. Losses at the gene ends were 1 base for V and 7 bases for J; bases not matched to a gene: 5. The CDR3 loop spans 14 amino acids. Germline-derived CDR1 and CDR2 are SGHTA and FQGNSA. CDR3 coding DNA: TGTGCCAGCAGCTTAGATACAGGGGGCAGGGAGCAGTACTTC. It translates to CASSLDTGGREQYF.

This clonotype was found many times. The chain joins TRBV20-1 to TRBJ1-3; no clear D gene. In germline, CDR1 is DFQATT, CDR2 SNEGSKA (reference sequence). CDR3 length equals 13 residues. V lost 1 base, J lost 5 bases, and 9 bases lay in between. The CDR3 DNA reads TGCAGTGCTAGAGCTCCAGGCAGAAACACCATATATTTT. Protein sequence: CSARAPGRNTIYF.

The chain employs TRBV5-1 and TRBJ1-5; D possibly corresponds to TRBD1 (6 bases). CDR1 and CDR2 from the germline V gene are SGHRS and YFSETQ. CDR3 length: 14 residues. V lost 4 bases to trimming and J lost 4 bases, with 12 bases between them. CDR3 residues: CASSADSLNQPQHF. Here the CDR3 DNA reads TGCGCCAGCAGCGCGGACAGCCTTAATCAGCCCCAGCATTTT.

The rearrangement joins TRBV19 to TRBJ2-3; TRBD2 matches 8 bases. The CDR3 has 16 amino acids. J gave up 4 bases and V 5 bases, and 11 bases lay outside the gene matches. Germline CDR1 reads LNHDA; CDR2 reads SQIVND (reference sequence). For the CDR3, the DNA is TGTGCCAGTAGTCCACGGACTAGCCCCGACCCAGATACGCAGTATTTT. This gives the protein CASSPRTSPDPDTQYF.

The CDR3 here is CASSLLAQSEQYF. CDR3 nucleotides: TGTGCCAGCAGTTTATTAGCCCAAAGCGAGCAGTACTTC. V is TRBV12-3 or TRBV12-4 and J is TRBJ2-7; no clear D. V lost 2 bases, J lost 6 bases, and 11 bases lay in between. The CDR3 covers 13 residues.

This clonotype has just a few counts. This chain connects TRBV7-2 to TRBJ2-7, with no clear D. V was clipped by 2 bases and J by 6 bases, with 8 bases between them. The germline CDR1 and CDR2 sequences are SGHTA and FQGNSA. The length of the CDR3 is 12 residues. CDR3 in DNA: TGTGCCAGCAGCTTAAATTCGGGCGAGCAGTACTTC. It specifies CASSLNSGEQYF.

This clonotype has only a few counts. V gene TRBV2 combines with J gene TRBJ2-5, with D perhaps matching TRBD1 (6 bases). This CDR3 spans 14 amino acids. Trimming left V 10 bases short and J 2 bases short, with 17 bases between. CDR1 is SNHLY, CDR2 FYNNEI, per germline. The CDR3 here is CAILKGTLQETQYF. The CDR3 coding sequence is TGTGCCATCCTTAAAGGGACATTACAAGAGACCCAGTACTTC.

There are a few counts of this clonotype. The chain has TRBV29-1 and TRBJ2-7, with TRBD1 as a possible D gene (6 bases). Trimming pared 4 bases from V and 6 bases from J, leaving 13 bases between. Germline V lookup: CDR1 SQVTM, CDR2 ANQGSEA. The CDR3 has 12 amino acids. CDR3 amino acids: CSVAQQGAEQYF. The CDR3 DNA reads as TGCAGCGTTGCGCAACAGGGAGCCGAGCAGTACTTC.

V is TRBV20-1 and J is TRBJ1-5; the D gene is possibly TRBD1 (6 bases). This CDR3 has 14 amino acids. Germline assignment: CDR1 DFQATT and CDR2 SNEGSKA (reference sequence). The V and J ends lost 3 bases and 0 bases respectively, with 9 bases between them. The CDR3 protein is CSARDSPSNQPQHF. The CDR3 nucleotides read TGCAGTGCTAGGGACAGCCCTAGCAATCAGCCCCAGCATTTT.